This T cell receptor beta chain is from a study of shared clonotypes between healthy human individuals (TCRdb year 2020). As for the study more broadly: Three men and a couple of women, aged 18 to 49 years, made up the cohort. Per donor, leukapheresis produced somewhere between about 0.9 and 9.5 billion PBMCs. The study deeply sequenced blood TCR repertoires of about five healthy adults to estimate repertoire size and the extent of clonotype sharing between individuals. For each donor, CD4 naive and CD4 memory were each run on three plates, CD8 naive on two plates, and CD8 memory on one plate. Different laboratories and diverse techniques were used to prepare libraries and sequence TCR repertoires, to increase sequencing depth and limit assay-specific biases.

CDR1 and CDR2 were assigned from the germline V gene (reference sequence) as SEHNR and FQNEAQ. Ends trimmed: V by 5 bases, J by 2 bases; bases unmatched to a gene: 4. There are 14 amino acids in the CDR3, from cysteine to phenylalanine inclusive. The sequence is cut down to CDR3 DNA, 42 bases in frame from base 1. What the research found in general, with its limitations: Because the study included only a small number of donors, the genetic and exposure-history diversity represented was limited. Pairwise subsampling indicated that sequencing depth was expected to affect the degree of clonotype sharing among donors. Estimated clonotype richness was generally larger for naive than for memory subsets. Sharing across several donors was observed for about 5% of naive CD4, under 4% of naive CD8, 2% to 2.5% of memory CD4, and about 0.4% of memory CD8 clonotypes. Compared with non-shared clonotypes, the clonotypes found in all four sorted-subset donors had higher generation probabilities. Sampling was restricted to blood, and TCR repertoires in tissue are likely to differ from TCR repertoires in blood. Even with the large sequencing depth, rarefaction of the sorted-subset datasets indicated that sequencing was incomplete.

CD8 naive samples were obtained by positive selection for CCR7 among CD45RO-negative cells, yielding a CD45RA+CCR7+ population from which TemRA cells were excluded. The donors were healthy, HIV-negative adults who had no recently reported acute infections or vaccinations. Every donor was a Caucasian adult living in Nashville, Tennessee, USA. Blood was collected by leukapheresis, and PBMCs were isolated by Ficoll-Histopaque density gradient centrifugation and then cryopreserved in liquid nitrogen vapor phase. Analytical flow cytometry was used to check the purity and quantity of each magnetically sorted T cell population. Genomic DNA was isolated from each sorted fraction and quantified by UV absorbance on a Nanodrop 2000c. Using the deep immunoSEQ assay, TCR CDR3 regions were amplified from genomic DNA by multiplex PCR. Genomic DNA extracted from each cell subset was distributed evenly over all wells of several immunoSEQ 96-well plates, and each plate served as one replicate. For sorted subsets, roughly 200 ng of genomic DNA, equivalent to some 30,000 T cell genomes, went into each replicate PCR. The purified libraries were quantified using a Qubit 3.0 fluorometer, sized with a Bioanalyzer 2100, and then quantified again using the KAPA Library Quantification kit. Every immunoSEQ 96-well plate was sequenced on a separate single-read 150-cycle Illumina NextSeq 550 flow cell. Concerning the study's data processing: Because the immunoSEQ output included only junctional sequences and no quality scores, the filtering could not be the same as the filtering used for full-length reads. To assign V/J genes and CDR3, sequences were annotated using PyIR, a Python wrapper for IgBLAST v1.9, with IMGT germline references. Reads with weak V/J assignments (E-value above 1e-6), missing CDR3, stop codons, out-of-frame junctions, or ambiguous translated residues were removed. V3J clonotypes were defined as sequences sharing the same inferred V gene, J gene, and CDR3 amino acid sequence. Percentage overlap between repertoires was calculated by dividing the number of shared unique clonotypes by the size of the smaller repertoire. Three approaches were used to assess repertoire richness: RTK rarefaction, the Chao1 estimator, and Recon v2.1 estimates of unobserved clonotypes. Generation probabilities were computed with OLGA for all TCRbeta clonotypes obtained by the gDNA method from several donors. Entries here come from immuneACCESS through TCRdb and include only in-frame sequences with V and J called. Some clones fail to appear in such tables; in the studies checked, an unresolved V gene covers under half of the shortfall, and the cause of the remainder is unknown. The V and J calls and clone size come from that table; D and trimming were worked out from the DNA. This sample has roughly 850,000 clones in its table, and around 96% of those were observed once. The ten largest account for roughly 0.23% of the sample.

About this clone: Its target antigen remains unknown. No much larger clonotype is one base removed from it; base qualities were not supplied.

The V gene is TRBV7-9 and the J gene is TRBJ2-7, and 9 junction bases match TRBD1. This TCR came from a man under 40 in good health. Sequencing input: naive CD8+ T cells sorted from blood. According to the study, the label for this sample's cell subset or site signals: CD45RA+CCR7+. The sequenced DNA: TGTGCCAGCAGCAGGAGACAGGGGGCCTACGAGCAGTACTTC. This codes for CASSRRQGAYEQYF.